This T cell receptor beta chain was sequenced in a study of T cell changes during pregnancy in multiple sclerosis. There are 12 residues in the CDR3. Trimming stripped 0 bases from V and 9 bases from J, with 9 bases between. The germline V gene has CDR1 SGHRS and CDR2 YFSETQ. TCRdb's table, derived via immunoSEQ multiplex PCR, lists solely in-frame clones and lacks some. The sample holds about 49,000 clones; approximately 92% are singletons and the top ten take roughly 0.98%. This chain links TRBV5-1 with TRBJ1-1; tentatively, D is TRBD1 (6 bases). The specimen comprised peripheral blood, sampled after pregnancy. This TCR was sampled from a female donor with multiple sclerosis, enrolled in a pregnancy study. The CDR3 spells CASSLVRGKAFF. DNA for the CDR3: TGCGCCAGCAGCTTGGTCAGGGGCAAAGCTTTCTTT.